This T cell receptor beta chain originates from a study of tumor and adjacent non-tumor tissue in lung cancer. Study in general: Patients were aged roughly 30 to 76, roughly nine men and about five women, stage I to III. Points from the study as a whole: Patients with more diverse tumor TCRs had worse survival.

The library came from three nested PCR rounds adapted from ARM-PCR protocols. MiXCR, applied by TCRdb to the multiplex PCR reads, yields one record per CDR3 protein. The data show about 67,000 distinct CDR3 sequences, around 82% seen once. The V end lost 7 bases, the J end lost 14 bases, and 29 bases lay between the germline ends. Germline CDR1 MGHRA, CDR2 YSYEKL. This CDR3 is 15 amino acids long. No cell sorting was done before RNA was extracted from the tissue. This non-tumor lung sample came from over 3 cm beyond the tumor edge. About this clonotype: The antigen remains unidentified.

This sequence joins TRBV4-1 and TRBJ2-5; D gene ambiguous. This sequence originates from a man between 60 and 75 years old with non-small cell lung cancer. Material: distant non-tumor lung tissue. The CDR3 DNA follows: TGCGCCAGCAACATCTCCGGAAGTACCCGAGAGATCCATTACTTC. Translation: CASNISGSTREIHYF.